These 9 T cell receptor beta chains were sequenced from one sample in a study of STAT5B mutations in CD4+ large granular lymphocyte leukemia. Sequencing used immunoSEQ multiplex PCR; TCRdb keeps in-frame clones, though not all of them. The sample carries fewer than 9,000 clones, 76% recorded once. Sequenced material: PBMCs. These receptors were taken from a woman in her fifties or sixties with CD4+ T-cell large granular lymphocyte leukemia.

This chain connects TRBV5-1 to TRBJ2-7; a weak D match, TRBD1 (6 bases). The CDR3 consists of 15 residues. V dropped 4 bases and J dropped 5 bases, with 19 bases sitting between them. Germline values: CDR1 SGHRS, CDR2 YFSETQ. The CDR3 reads CASSPRGGQGDEQYF. CDR3 nucleotide sequence: TGCGCCAGCAGCCCCAGGGGTGGCCAGGGTGACGAGCAGTACTTC. Looking up the rest from reference TRBV5-1 and TRBJ2-7 gives the full variable domain: KAGVTQTPRYLIKTRGQQVTLSCSPISGHRSVSWYQQTPGQGLQFLFEYFSETQRNKGNFPGRFSGRQFSNSRSEMNVSTLELGDSALYLCASSPRGGQGDEQYFGPGTRLTVT.

The V call is TRBV19, the J call TRBJ1-2, with unresolved D. CDR1 LNHDA and CDR2 SQIVND come from the germline V gene (reference sequence). This CDR3 has 12 amino acids. V was pared by 6 bases and J by 4 bases, with 9 bases between. CDR3 loop: CASSDGTYGYTF. CDR3 bases: TGTGCCAGTAGCGACGGAACCTATGGCTACACCTTC.

This clone is classed as large. V gene TRBV5-1 combines with J gene TRBJ2-2, with a weak D call TRBD2 (6 bases). The CDR3 sequence is 17 residues long. Germline V gene data show CDR1 as SGHRS and CDR2 as YFSETQ. The V end lost 4 bases, the J end lost 4 bases, and 20 bases lay between the germline ends. CDR3 nucleotides: TGCGCCAGCAGCCGGGACGGACTAACGCACCCCACCGGGGAGCTGTTTTTT. Protein: CASSRDGLTHPTGELFF.

This chain uses TRBV19 with TRBJ1-5; 7 nucleotides agree with TRBD1. CDR1 is LNHDA and CDR2 is SQIVND in the germline V gene (reference sequence). CDR3 length: 14 residues. Trimming cost V 6 bases and J 7 bases; bases outside gene matches: 9. CDR3 DNA: TGTGCCAGTAGCCCGTTACAGGGGACCCAGCCCCAGCATTTT. Encoded protein: CASSPLQGTQPQHF.

The chain has TRBV5-8 and TRBJ1-4; D is possibly TRBD1 (6 bases). The CDR3 loop spans 14 amino acids. The V gene's germline CDR1 is SGHTS and CDR2 YDEGEE. V lost 0 bases and J 3 bases, leaving 6 bases between the germline ends. CDR3 nucleotides: TGTGCCAGCAGCTTGGAGGGGGCTAATGAAAAACTGTTTTTT. Translated, it gives CASSLEGANEKLFF.

The V and J genes are TRBV5-6 and TRBJ1-3; D is uncertain. The CDR3 runs to 16 residues. Trimming stripped 3 bases from V and 4 bases from J, with 17 bases between. Germline lookup yields CDR1 SGHDT and CDR2 YYEEEE. The CDR3 DNA reads as TGTGCCAGCAGCTACCCGATGGAGGGAAGCGGAAACACCATATATTTT. This encodes CASSYPMEGSGNTIYF.

This clone was found once. The junction departs from the called germline gene at one end, perhaps through a read error. The chain links TRBV7-8 to TRBJ2-7, with a possible D match to TRBD1 (5 bases). This CDR3 is built from 12 residues. CDR1 and CDR2 (germline): SGHVS, FQNEAQ. In DNA, the CDR3 is TGTGCCAGCAGCTTAGAAGTGACAGAGTATCACTTC. It translates to CASSLEVTEYHF. The full variable domain, with the rest looked up from reference TRBV7-8 and TRBJ2-7, is GAGVSQSPRYKVAKRGQDVALRCDPISGHVSLFWYQQALGQGPEFLTYFQNEAQLDKSGLPSDRFFAERPEGSVSTLKIQRTQQEDSAVYLCASSLEVTEYHFGPGTRLTVT.

This rearrangement joins TRBV14 to TRBJ1-2; no reliable D call. This CDR3 region has 15 residues. V was trimmed by 4 bases and J by 3 bases, leaving 15 bases between them. Per germline, CDR1 SGHDN and CDR2 FVKESK. In DNA, the CDR3 is TGTGCCAGCAGCCCCGTAGGAATGGAGTACTATGGCTACACCTTC. Translating it yields CASSPVGMEYYGYTF.

This sequence joins TRBV28 and TRBJ2-7; D is perhaps TRBD1 or TRBD2 (5 bases each). The length of the CDR3 is 15 residues. The germline gives CDR1 MDHEN, CDR2 SYDVKM. Trimming pared 5 bases from V and 6 bases from J, leaving 20 bases between. CDR3 protein: CASSLARDPGAEQYF. CDR3 sequence (DNA): TGTGCCAGCAGTCTTGCCCGGGACCCTGGGGCCGAGCAGTACTTC.